This section outlines one TCR beta chain sequence together with its context. The antigen remains undetermined. Primers for the PCR totalled 60 Vbeta and 13 Jbeta. The data were produced by immunoSEQ multiplex PCR, yet TCRdb's version contains in-frame clones alone and is incomplete. Among under 35,000 clones listed, about 65% were seen once. This sample was included in a study of cytomegalovirus exposure and HLA in healthy donors. From germline, CDR1 is MDHEN and CDR2 SYDVKM. J was trimmed by 7 bases and V by 2 bases; bases with no gene match: 10. The CDR3 sequence is 15 residues long. Points from the study as a whole: Presence/absence analyses assumed roughly uniform sequencing depth across donors. Prior analysis indicated that the majority of TCR beta V segments exhibited productivity approximately 87% or approximately 30% of the time. TCR beta chains numbering 164 were designated cytomegalovirus-associated.

This TCR was sampled from a man aged 45-65 years in good health and CMV-seropositive. The sample comprised PBMCs. V and J are TRBV28 and TRBJ1-2; 7 bases are shared with TRBD1. CDR3 in DNA: TGTGCCAGCAGTTTAGTAGAGGTCAGGGGGACTGGCTACACCTTC. Translation gives CASSLVEVRGTGYTF.